In its sample, the clone carrying this T cell receptor beta chain was seen a few times. As processed by the authors: Quantification of nucleated cells was approximated via reference gene primer amplification. The repertoire was sequenced with immunoSEQ multiplex PCR; TCRdb's copy has only in-frame clones and lacks some. Clone size and V and J calls were adopted from that table, with D and trimming inferred from the DNA. The data contain about 140,000 clones, roughly three quarters of them singletons. This entry belongs to a study of blood T cell repertoires in COVID-19. Overall study context: Samples taken during acute and convalescent COVID-19 were collected in the United States, Italy and Spain. Nucleic acid was either cDNA or gDNA, and it came from T cells, B-cell-depleted T cells, or PBMCs.

V lost 6 bases and J lost 6; bases outside the gene matches: 5. Germline V gives CDR1 MNHEY, CDR2 SMNVEV (reference sequence). The CDR3 has 13 residues. V usage is TRBV27 and J usage is TRBJ2-1; TRBD1 aligns across 7 bases. This TCR was sampled from a woman in her sixties with acute or convalescent COVID-19. The sample consisted of peripheral blood. The CDR3, as DNA: TGTGCCAGCAGACAGGGACAGATCAATGAGCAGTTCTTC. It codes for CASRQGQINEQFF.